These 27 T cell receptor beta chains originate from one sample sequenced in a study of CD8+ T cells in alopecia areata. Treatment described: oral pan-JAK inhibitor, 5-10 mg twice daily. Following RNA extraction, reverse transcription yielded cDNA that acted as the sequencing template. TCRdb keeps only in-frame clones here, not all; method: immunoSEQ multiplex PCR. Here the sample spans under 150,000 clones, less than 60% being singletons. Source: CD4+ T cells sorted from blood, taken at week 24, from a patient treated with tofacitinib. These receptors came from a human donor with alopecia areata.

The gene calls are TRBV10-3 and TRBJ2-5, with TRBD2 as a possible D gene (5 bases). Germline values: CDR1 ENHRY, CDR2 SYGVKD. The CDR3 loop spans 14 amino acids. The germline V and J ends were trimmed by 3 bases and 5 bases, with 13 bases remaining between them. The CDR3 spells CAISDLRASETQYF. The CDR3 nucleotides read TGTGCCATCAGTGACTTGAGGGCTTCCGAGACCCAGTACTTC.

The chain couples TRBV29-1 to TRBJ1-3; 7 positions agree with TRBD1. Germline V CDR1 and CDR2: SQVTM, ANQGSEA. The V gene end was trimmed by 4 bases and the J gene end by 2 bases; junction bases not matched to a gene: 5. The CDR3 is 14 amino acids. The CDR3 protein is CSVGIGGPGNTIYF. For the CDR3, the DNA is TGCAGCGTTGGAATAGGGGGCCCTGGAAACACCATATATTTT.

This clone was seen a single time. The chain couples TRBV7-9 to TRBJ1-1; tentatively, D is TRBD1 (6 bases). V was pared by 5 bases and J by 0 bases, with 13 bases between. This CDR3 region has 15 residues. Germline V CDR1 and CDR2: SEHNR, FQNEAQ (reference sequence). DNA of the CDR3: TGTGCCAGCAGCCCCCGGACAGATTTGAACACTGAAGCTTTCTTT. Translated, it gives CASSPRTDLNTEAFF. Drawing the rest from reference TRBV7-9 and TRBJ1-1, the complete variable domain is DTGVSQNPRHKITKRGQNVTFRCDPISEHNRLYWYRQTLGQGPEFLTYFQNEAQLEKSRLLSDRFSAERPKGSFSTLEIQRTEQGDSAMYLCASSPRTDLNTEAFFGQGTRLTVV.

The V call is TRBV25-1, the J call TRBJ2-5; the D gene is possibly TRBD2 (6 bases). The CDR3 extends over 14 amino acids. Germline values: CDR1 MGHDK, CDR2 SYGVNS. Between the trimmed V and J ends, which lost 1 base and 5 bases, there was a span of 11 bases. The CDR3 protein is CASSEWGVAETQYF. The CDR3 DNA reads as TGTGCCAGCAGTGAATGGGGGGTAGCGGAGACCCAGTACTTC.

The chain joins TRBV5-6 to TRBJ2-1; D gene unclear. Germline lookup yields CDR1 SGHDT and CDR2 YYEEEE. V was shortened by 0 bases and J by 9 bases, with 7 bases between the two germline ends. The CDR3 runs to 12 residues. The CDR3 is CASSLAPTEQFF. The CDR3 DNA is TGTGCCAGCAGCTTGGCTCCGACTGAGCAGTTCTTC.

The rearrangement links TRBV29-1 to TRBJ1-5, with D maybe TRBD1 (5 bases). V was cut by 5 bases and J by 9 bases, with 14 bases left in between. Looked up from germline, CDR1 is SQVTM and CDR2 is ANQGSEA. This CDR3 comprises 12 residues. CDR3 DNA sequence: TGCAGCGTTCGGACTGCCGGGGGGCCCCAGCATTTT. Its protein product is CSVRTAGGPQHF. Full variable domain (outside the CDR3, taken from reference TRBV29-1 and TRBJ1-5): SAVISQKPSRDICQRGTSLTIQCQVDSQVTMMFWYRQQPGQSLTLIATANQGSEATYESGFVIDKFPISRPNLTFSTLTVSNMSPEDSSIYLCSVRTAGGPQHFGDGTRLSIL.

The chain joins TRBV23-1 to TRBJ1-2; maybe TRBD1 (5 bases). TRBV23-1 belongs to the ORF category, with a function that is uncertain. This CDR3 spans 16 amino acids. V was clipped by 3 bases and J by 3 bases, with 17 bases between them. CDR3 bases: TGCGCCAGCAGTCATCCTGGACACGGGGATTACTATGGCTACACCTTC. Protein sequence: CASSHPGHGDYYGYTF.

For this clone: Different DNA sequences within this sample yield the same CDR3. The chain links TRBV30 to TRBJ1-1; 11 positions match TRBD1. CDR1 and CDR2 from the germline V gene are GTSNPN and SVGIG (reference sequence). CDR3 size: 13 residues. V shed 3 bases and J 4 bases; nucleotides not matched to a gene: 1. CDR3 residues: CAWRGTGGTEAFF. The CDR3 DNA sequence: TGTGCCTGGAGAGGGACAGGGGGCACTGAAGCTTTCTTT.

This clone was counted only a few times. Written as DNA, the CDR3 is TGTGCCACGGGTCAGTCCCCGACCGGGGAGCTGTTTTTT. Translating it yields CATGQSPTGELFF. This sequence joins TRBV6-5 and TRBJ2-2; no clear D gene. From germline, CDR1 is MNHEY and CDR2 SVGAGI. This CDR3 spans 13 amino acids. Trimming cost V 10 bases and J 5 bases, with 14 bases left between them.

The chain carries TRBV7-2 and TRBJ2-1; D remains ambiguous. The CDR3 covers 15 residues. V was cut by 0 bases and J by 9 bases, with 15 bases left in between. Germline V lookup: CDR1 SGHTA, CDR2 FQGNSA. The chain's CDR3 is CASSLAMYLVGEQFF. As DNA, the CDR3 is TGTGCCAGCAGCTTAGCTATGTACCTCGTTGGTGAGCAGTTCTTC.

The chain combines TRBV5-1 with TRBJ2-5, with 9 bases that match TRBD2. The CDR3 is 14 amino acids. J was trimmed by 2 bases and V by 4 bases; bases with no gene match: 3. Germline CDR1 and CDR2: SGHRS and YFSETQ. The CDR3 sequence: CASSQRGDQETQYF. The CDR3 DNA follows: TGCGCCAGCAGCCAGCGGGGGGATCAAGAGACCCAGTACTTC.

This clone was counted between two and nine times. The V and J genes are TRBV29-1 and TRBJ2-3, with TRBD1 matching over 10 bases. Germline trimming cut 6 bases from V and 3 bases from J; bases unmatched to any gene: 6. This CDR3 region has 14 residues. Germline loops: CDR1 SQVTM, CDR2 ANQGSEA. CDR3: CSVGRTGGTDTQYF. The DNA for the CDR3 is TGCAGCGTGGGCCGGACAGGGGGGACAGATACGCAGTATTTT.

V and J are TRBV5-1 and TRBJ1-1; D remains unclear. V was shortened by 4 bases and J by 1 base, with 14 bases between the two germline ends. CDR3 length: 15 amino acids. Germline CDR1 and CDR2: SGHRS and YFSETQ. This CDR3 is CASSQRPTRNTEAFF. CDR3 DNA sequence: TGCGCCAGCAGCCAACGACCGACCAGGAACACTGAAGCTTTCTTT.

This clone was counted only a few times. The chain is built from TRBV29-1 and TRBJ2-5; D perhaps matches TRBD1 (5 bases). Germline-derived CDR1 and CDR2 are SQVTM and ANQGSEA. The CDR3 totals 13 residues. Trimming removed 7 bases at V and 4 bases at J, with 16 bases between. The CDR3 reads CSAIQGGGETQYF. DNA for the CDR3: TGCAGCGCTATTCAGGGTGGTGGAGAGACCCAGTACTTC.

This chain connects TRBV30 to TRBJ1-4, with D uncertain. The length of the CDR3 is 13 residues. V shed 1 base and J shed 14 bases, with 17 bases lying between them. Germline V gives CDR1 GTSNPN, CDR2 SVGIG (reference sequence). The CDR3 here is CAWSGGQPQMLFF. The CDR3, as DNA: TGTGCCTGGAGTGGGGGTCAACCGCAAATGCTGTTTTTT.

This clone came up a few times. The rearrangement links TRBV6-5 to TRBJ2-5, with TRBD2 matching over 8 bases. Germline lookup yields CDR1 MNHEY and CDR2 SVGAGI. Unmatched junction bases numbered 11, after V lost 4 bases and J lost 4 bases. The CDR3 is 16 amino acids. The CDR3 DNA is TGTGCCAGCAGTTTATCTGGCGGGGGGCACGGAGAGACCCAGTACTTC. It translates to CASSLSGGGHGETQYF.

The chain couples TRBV6-6 to TRBJ1-4; tentatively, D is TRBD1 (6 bases). V was pared by 8 bases and J by 1 base, with 11 bases between. Per the germline V gene, CDR1 is MNHNY and CDR2 is SVGAGI (reference sequence). The CDR3 is 14 residues long. DNA for the CDR3: TGTGCCAGCCGTAGGGGGGGAACTAATGAAAAACTGTTTTTT. Translation: CASRRGGTNEKLFF.

CDR3 DNA sequence: TGTGCCAGCAGCCAAGGGACAGGCAATCAGCCCCAGCATTTT. This codes for CASSQGTGNQPQHF. The genes are TRBV4-2 and TRBJ1-5; the D gene is possibly TRBD1 (6 bases). The CDR3 is 14 residues long. Germline assignment: CDR1 LGHNA and CDR2 YNFKEQ. Trimming took 1 base from V and 2 from J, leaving 6 bases between them.

V and J are TRBV7-2 and TRBJ2-3, with D hard to call. V shed 5 bases and J shed 4 bases, with 16 bases lying between them. This CDR3 spans 15 amino acids. Germline-derived CDR1 and CDR2 are SGHTA and FQGNSA. DNA of the CDR3: TGTGCCAGCAGCCGCCTGGGATTCCCGGCAGATACGCAGTATTTT. This codes for CASSRLGFPADTQYF.

This clone was seen just once. The genes are TRBV5-6 and TRBJ2-4; perhaps TRBD2 as D (6 bases). This CDR3 comprises 14 residues. With 0 bases removed from V and 8 bases from J, the gap between germline ends came to 12 bases. Germline V gene sequence: CDR1 SGHDT, CDR2 YYEEEE. In DNA form, the CDR3 reads TGTGCCAGCAGCTTGGCCAAGGGCGGGGACATTCAGTACTTC. It is translated as CASSLAKGGDIQYF.

This clone was seen only a few times. The chain carries TRBV7-2 and TRBJ2-7, with D hard to call. The germline V gene encodes CDR1 SGHTA and CDR2 FQGNSA. CDR3 length equals 14 residues. V was pared by 4 bases and J by 1 base, with 11 bases between. CDR3 bases: TGTGCCAGCAGCTCCCCTTCCAAGTCCTACGAGCAGTACTTC. This codes for CASSSPSKSYEQYF.

The chain recombines TRBV29-1 with TRBJ1-1, with D possibly TRBD1 on 6 matching bases. This CDR3 spans 16 amino acids. Germline loops: CDR1 SQVTM, CDR2 ANQGSEA. Deletions cut 4 bases from V and 1 base from J, with 19 bases between. In DNA form, the CDR3 reads TGCAGCGTTGTGGGGATAAGGGGGAGGACGAACACTGAAGCTTTCTTT. Protein product: CSVVGIRGRTNTEAFF.

The chain carries TRBV7-6 and TRBJ2-5; D is perhaps TRBD1 or TRBD2 (5 bases each). This CDR3 contains 13 residues. Germline loops: CDR1 SGHVS, CDR2 FNYEAQ. V dropped 3 bases and J dropped 9 bases, with 14 bases sitting between them. The CDR3 loop is CASSFEGLQAQYF. CDR3 nucleotide sequence: TGTGCCAGCAGCTTTGAGGGGCTTCAGGCCCAGTACTTC.

The V gene is TRBV7-9, the J gene TRBJ1-2; 8 positions agree with TRBD1. The CDR3 consists of 13 residues. Germline V lookup: CDR1 SEHNR, CDR2 FQNEAQ (reference sequence). V dropped 5 bases and J dropped 2; count of bases not matched to a gene: 1. In nucleotides, the CDR3 is TGTGCCAGCAGCCGGACAGGGAACTATGGCTACACCTTC. Its protein is CASSRTGNYGYTF.

This clone has just a few counts. The CDR3 nucleotides read TGTGCCAGCAGCCCGACGCGGACAGGGCGCGATACGCAGTATTTT. Its translation: CASSPTRTGRDTQYF. The chain recombines TRBV7-3 with TRBJ2-3; TRBD1 matches 8 bases. Germline V gives CDR1 SGHTA, CDR2 FQGTGA. With V trimmed by 5 bases and J by 6 bases, 10 bases remained unmatched. The CDR3 is 15 residues long.

The chain carries TRBV30 and TRBJ1-2; D uncertain. Germline lookup yields CDR1 GTSNPN and CDR2 SVGIG (reference sequence). Trimming removed 0 bases at V and 9 bases at J, with 8 bases between. The CDR3 is 11 amino acids. The CDR3 bases are TGTGCCTGGAGTGTAAGGTTGAGCTACACCTTC. Its translation is CAWSVRLSYTF. Based on the CDR3 plus reference TRBV30 and TRBJ1-2, the full variable domain is SQTIHQWPATLVQPVGSPLSLECTVEGTSNPNLYWYRQAAGRGLQLLFYSVGIGQISSEVPQNLSASRPQDRQFILSSKKLLLSDSGFYLCAWSVRLSYTFGSGTRLTVV.

The chain carries TRBV9 and TRBJ2-5; no clear D. V was pared by 2 bases and J by 1 base, with 9 bases between. Looked up from germline, CDR1 is SGDLS and CDR2 is YYNGEE. The CDR3 sequence is 14 residues long. The CDR3 sequence is CASSVEGRQETQYF. The CDR3 DNA is TGTGCCAGCAGCGTGGAAGGGCGCCAAGAGACCCAGTACTTC.